The 14 T cell receptor beta chains reported below all come from one sample, sequenced in a study of T cell repertoires in cytomegalovirus infection. TCRdb re-called the reads through MiXCR, storing one row per CDR3 protein. This sample yields 600,000 to 800,000 distinct CDR3 sequences, of which roughly a quarter are seen a single time; 7.5% to 9% belongs to the top ten. The material sequenced was CD8+ T cells from PBMCs. The receptors derive from a human donor in good health (CMV status not recorded). Some clones in this sample may be carry-over from other donors' samples.

This clonotype showed up just a few times. CDR3 sequence reads: CASSEASGGAYEQYF. The CDR3 DNA reads TGTGCCAGCAGTGAAGCTAGCGGGGGGGCCTACGAGCAGTACTTC. This chain joins TRBV6-1 and TRBJ2-7, with 11 bases matching TRBD2. J was trimmed by 2 bases and V by 0 bases; bases with no gene match: 0. This CDR3 has 15 residues. Germline lookup yields CDR1 MNHNS and CDR2 SASEGT.

V usage is TRBV20-1 and J usage is TRBJ1-1; a possible D gene is TRBD1 (5 bases). CDR1 is DFQATT, CDR2 SNEGSKA, per germline (reference sequence). The CDR3 length is 11 residues. Here the CDR3 reads CSAQRGTEAFF. The CDR3 bases are TGCAGCGCTCAAAGGGGCACTGAAGCTTTCTTT.

The table lists this clonotype with many counts. This chain uses TRBV7-2 with TRBJ2-2; 11 positions agree with TRBD2. The CDR3 consists of 17 residues. Germline assignment: CDR1 SGHTA and CDR2 FQGNSA. V shed 3 bases, J shed 3 bases, and the junction held 6 bases outside the gene matches. The CDR3 region has the DNA TGTGCCAGCAGCTTCAGTAGCGGGGGGGCCTACACCGGGGAGCTGTTTTTT. It codes for CASSFSSGGAYTGELFF.

This clonotype was seen just once. The chain is built from TRBV5-5 and TRBJ1-5; a weak D match, TRBD1 (5 bases). Trimming pared 2 bases from V and 3 bases from J, leaving 12 bases between. CDR3 length: 15 residues. Germline CDR1 is SGHKS and CDR2 is YYEKEE (reference sequence). The CDR3 DNA reads TGTGCCAGCAGCTTCCTTGGGGGAAACAATCAGCCCCAGCATTTT. Protein product: CASSFLGGNNQPQHF.

This clonotype occurred many times. V and J are TRBV7-2 and TRBJ1-5; unclear D gene. The CDR3 extends over 15 amino acids. Deletions cut 2 bases from V and 1 base from J, with 9 bases between. The V gene's germline CDR1 is SGHTA and CDR2 FQGNSA. CDR3 sequence (DNA): TGTGCCAGCAGCTTAAACGGTGGGAGCAATCAGCCCCAGCATTTT. This gives the protein CASSLNGGSNQPQHF.

This clonotype was found a few times. The chain combines TRBV19 with TRBJ2-3; D is possibly TRBD2 (7 bases). Germline-derived CDR1 and CDR2 are LNHDA and SQIVND (reference sequence). The germline V and J ends were trimmed by 11 bases and 5 bases, with 17 bases remaining between them. The CDR3 length is 13 residues. The CDR3 is CASQGGAVDTQYF. DNA of the CDR3: TGTGCCTCCCAAGGGGGGGCCGTAGATACGCAGTATTTT.

The chain links TRBV14 to TRBJ1-2, with D perhaps matching TRBD1 (5 bases). V shed 0 bases and J shed 9 bases, with 8 bases lying between them. From germline, CDR1 is SGHDN and CDR2 FVKESK. The CDR3 sequence is 12 residues long. The DNA for the CDR3 is TGTGCCAGCAGCCAAGAACAGGCGAGCTACACCTTC. The encoded protein is CASSQEQASYTF.

This clonotype came up many times. The chain carries TRBV12-3 or TRBV12-4 and TRBJ2-5; 9 nucleotides line up with TRBD2. V was clipped by 10 bases and J by 1 base; unmatched bases: 7. The CDR3 runs to 14 residues. The CDR3 bases are TGTGCCACTGGACTAGCGTTGGGCCAAGAGACCCAGTACTTC. Translating it yields CATGLALGQETQYF.

This chain joins TRBV6-2 or TRBV6-3 and TRBJ1-1; D not certain. CDR3 length equals 14 residues. Looked up from germline, CDR1 is MNHEY and CDR2 is SVGEGT. With 2 bases removed from V and 3 bases from J, the gap between germline ends came to 10 bases. DNA for the CDR3: TGTGCCAGCAGTTACCAGATCGGGGACACTGAAGCTTTCTTT. Its protein is CASSYQIGDTEAFF.

This clonotype was recorded a few times. The V and J genes are TRBV25-1 and TRBJ1-2; TRBD1 is a possible D gene (5 bases). The CDR3 covers 16 residues. Looked up from germline, CDR1 is MGHDK and CDR2 is SYGVNS. V was shortened by 0 bases and J by 5 bases, with 16 bases between the two germline ends. Here the CDR3 DNA reads TGTGCCAGCAGTGAATACAATGGGGGATTGGGGTATGGCTACACCTTC. It yields the protein CASSEYNGGLGYGYTF.

The gene calls are TRBV29-1 and TRBJ2-5; the D gene is possibly TRBD2 (5 bases). The CDR3 is made up of 13 amino acids. Germline V gene data show CDR1 as SQVTM and CDR2 as ANQGSEA. With 7 bases removed from V and 0 bases from J, the gap between germline ends came to 12 bases. In nucleotides, the CDR3 is TGCAGCGCCGGACTGGAAAACCAAGAGACCCAGTACTTC. It is translated as CSAGLENQETQYF.

This clonotype has a count of ten or more. The V and J genes are TRBV14 and TRBJ1-2, with D unclear. Between the trimmed V and J ends, which lost 3 bases and 10 bases, there was a span of 15 bases. There are 13 residues in the CDR3. Germline lookup yields CDR1 SGHDN and CDR2 FVKESK. The CDR3 protein is CASSHSGSPLYTF. The CDR3 DNA sequence: TGTGCCAGCAGCCACTCGGGCAGTCCTCTCTACACCTTC.

This clonotype occurred many times. The chain carries TRBV7-8 and TRBJ1-2; D may be TRBD1 (6 bases). From germline, CDR1 is SGHVS and CDR2 FQNEAQ. The CDR3 consists of 15 residues. Trimming pared 1 base from V and 8 bases from J, leaving 17 bases between. The chain's CDR3 is CASSLVRFGDTGYTF. The CDR3 DNA is TGTGCCAGCAGCTTAGTACGATTCGGGGACACCGGCTACACCTTC.

This clonotype was detected a few times. The chain carries TRBV5-1 and TRBJ2-3; 9 positions match TRBD2. Germline V CDR1 and CDR2: SGHRS, YFSETQ. The J segment lost 8 bases and the V segment lost 7 bases, leaving 11 bases of the junction unmatched. This CDR3 region has 14 residues. Here the CDR3 DNA reads TGCGCCAGCCGATCAGGCGGGGGGGCCGCTACGCAGTATTTT. It codes for CASRSGGGAATQYF. The whole variable domain, filled in from reference TRBV5-1 and TRBJ2-3, reads KAGVTQTPRYLIKTRGQQVTLSCSPISGHRSVSWYQQTPGQGLQFLFEYFSETQRNKGNFPGRFSGRQFSNSRSEMNVSTLELGDSALYLCASRSGGGAATQYFGPGTRLTVL.